This passage covers 5 T cell receptor beta chains from one sample sequenced in a study of blood T cell repertoires in COVID-19. Here immunoSEQ multiplex PCR was the method, and the copy in TCRdb shows in-frame clones only, minus some. The data show some 260,000 clones, with about 80% seen just once and roughly 9.8% held by the top ten. Sequenced: peripheral blood. The receptors shown here come from a man aged 80 or over with acute or convalescent COVID-19.

Written as DNA, the CDR3 is TGTGCCAGCAGTGAAGTAACGGGACAGGGGGCTACTAATGAAAAACTGTTTTTT. Translation: CASSEVTGQGATNEKLFF. The V and J genes are TRBV6-1 and TRBJ1-4; TRBD1 aligns across 12 bases. From germline, CDR1 is MNHNS and CDR2 SASEGT. Trimming at V came to 1 base and at J to 2 bases, leaving 5 bases not matched to a gene. The CDR3 covers 18 residues.

The chain recombines TRBV4-1 with TRBJ2-7; 7 bases agree with TRBD1. This CDR3 contains 16 residues. Germline CDR1 reads MGHRA; CDR2 reads YSYEKL. V was pared by 1 base and J by 1 base, with 7 bases of the junction left unmatched. The CDR3 is CASSQAGTVLSYEQYF. As DNA, the CDR3 is TGCGCCAGCAGCCAAGCCGGGACAGTCCTTTCCTACGAGCAGTACTTC.

This rearrangement joins TRBV5-1 to TRBJ2-6, with D possibly being TRBD2 (5 bases). Trimming took 5 bases from V and 2 from J, leaving 8 bases between them. CDR1 is SGHRS and CDR2 is YFSETQ in the germline V gene. The CDR3 runs 14 residues. CDR3 in DNA: TGCGCCAGCAGGCAGGAGGCTGGGGCCAACGTCCTGACTTTC. Its protein product is CASRQEAGANVLTF. Supplemented by reference TRBV5-1 and TRBJ2-6, the full variable domain reads KAGVTQTPRYLIKTRGQQVTLSCSPISGHRSVSWYQQTPGQGLQFLFEYFSETQRNKGNFPGRFSGRQFSNSRSEMNVSTLELGDSALYLCASRQEAGANVLTFGAGSRLTVL.

This chain connects TRBV11-3 to TRBJ2-2, with 9 bases matching TRBD1. V lost 5 bases, J lost 5 bases, and 9 bases stayed unmatched. This CDR3 is built from 16 residues. Looked up from germline, CDR1 is SGHNT and CDR2 is YENEEA. The CDR3 DNA is TGTGCCAGCAGCATTACCGGGACAGGGTCTACCGGGGAGCTGTTTTTT. Amino acid sequence: CASSITGTGSTGELFF.

The gene calls are TRBV28 and TRBJ1-1, with TRBD1 identical over 7 bases. The CDR3 spans 13 residues. Germline-derived CDR1 and CDR2 are MDHEN and SYDVKM. Losses at the gene ends were 6 bases for V and 5 bases for J; bases not matched to a gene: 6. CDR3 DNA: TGTGCCAGCAGATCAGGGGGGTCAACTGAAGCTTTCTTT. Protein: CASRSGGSTEAFF.